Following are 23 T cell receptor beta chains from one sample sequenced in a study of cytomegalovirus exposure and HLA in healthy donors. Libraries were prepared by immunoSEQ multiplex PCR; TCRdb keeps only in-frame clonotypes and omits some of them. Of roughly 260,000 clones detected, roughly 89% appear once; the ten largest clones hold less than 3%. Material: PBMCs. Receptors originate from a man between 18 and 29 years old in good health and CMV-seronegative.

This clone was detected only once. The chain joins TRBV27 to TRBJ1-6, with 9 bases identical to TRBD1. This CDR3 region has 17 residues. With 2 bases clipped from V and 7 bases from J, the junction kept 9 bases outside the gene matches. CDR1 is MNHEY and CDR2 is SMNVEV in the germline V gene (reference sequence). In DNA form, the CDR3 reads TGTGCCAGCAGTTTAAGGGACAGGGAGGTAGGCAATTCACCCCTCCACTTT. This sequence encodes CASSLRDREVGNSPLHF.

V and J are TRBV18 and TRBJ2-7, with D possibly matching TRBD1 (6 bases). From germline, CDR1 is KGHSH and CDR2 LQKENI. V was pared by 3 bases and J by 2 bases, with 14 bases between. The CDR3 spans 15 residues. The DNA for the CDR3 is TGTGCCAGCTCACCCCGAGGGGACAAGGCCTACGAGCAGTACTTC. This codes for CASSPRGDKAYEQYF.

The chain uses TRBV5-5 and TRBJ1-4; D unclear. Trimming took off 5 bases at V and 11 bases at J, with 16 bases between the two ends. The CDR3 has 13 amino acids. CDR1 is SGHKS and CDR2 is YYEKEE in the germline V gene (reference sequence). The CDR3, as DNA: TGTGCCAGCAGTAGCGAGTTCGGGCAGAAACTGTTTTTT. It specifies CASSSEFGQKLFF.

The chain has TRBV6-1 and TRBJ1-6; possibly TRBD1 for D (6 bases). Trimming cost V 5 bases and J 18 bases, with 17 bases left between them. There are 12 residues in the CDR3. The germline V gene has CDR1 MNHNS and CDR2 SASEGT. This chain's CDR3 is CASSQGMGAPHF. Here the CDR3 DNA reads TGTGCCAGCAGTCAAGGCATGGGGGCTCCCCACTTT.

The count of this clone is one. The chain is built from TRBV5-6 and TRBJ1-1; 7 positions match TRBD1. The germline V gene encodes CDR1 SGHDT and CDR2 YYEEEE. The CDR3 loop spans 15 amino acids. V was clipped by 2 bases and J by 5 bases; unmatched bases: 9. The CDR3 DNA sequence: TGTGCCAGCAGCTTCCAACAGGGGAGAGGGACTGAAGCTTTCTTT. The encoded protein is CASSFQQGRGTEAFF.

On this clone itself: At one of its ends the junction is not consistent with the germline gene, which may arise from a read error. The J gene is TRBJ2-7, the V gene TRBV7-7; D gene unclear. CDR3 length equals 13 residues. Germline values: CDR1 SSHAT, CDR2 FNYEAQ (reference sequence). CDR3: CASSLSGSYEQYF. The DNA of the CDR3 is TGTGCTAGCAGCTTATCGGGTTCCTACGAGCAGTACTTC.

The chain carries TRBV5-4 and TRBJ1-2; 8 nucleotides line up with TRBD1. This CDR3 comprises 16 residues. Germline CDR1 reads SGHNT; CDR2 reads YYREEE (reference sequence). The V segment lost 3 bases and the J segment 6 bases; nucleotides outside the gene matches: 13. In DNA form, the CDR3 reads TGTGCCAGCAGCTCCCCCATTCAGGGGGCGCATAATGGCTACACCTTC. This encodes CASSSPIQGAHNGYTF.

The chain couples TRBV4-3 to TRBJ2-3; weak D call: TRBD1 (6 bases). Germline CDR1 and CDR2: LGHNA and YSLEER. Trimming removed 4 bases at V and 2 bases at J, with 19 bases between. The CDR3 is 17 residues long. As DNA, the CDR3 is TGCGCCAGCAGCCGGCCAGCCCAGGGGCCACTCACAGATACGCAGTATTTT. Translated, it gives CASSRPAQGPLTDTQYF.

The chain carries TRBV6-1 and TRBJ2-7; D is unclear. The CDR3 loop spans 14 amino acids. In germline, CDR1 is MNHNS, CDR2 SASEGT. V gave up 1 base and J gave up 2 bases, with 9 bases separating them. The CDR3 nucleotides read TGTGCCAGCAGTGAAGACATCCCCACCTACGAGCAGTACTTC. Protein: CASSEDIPTYEQYF.

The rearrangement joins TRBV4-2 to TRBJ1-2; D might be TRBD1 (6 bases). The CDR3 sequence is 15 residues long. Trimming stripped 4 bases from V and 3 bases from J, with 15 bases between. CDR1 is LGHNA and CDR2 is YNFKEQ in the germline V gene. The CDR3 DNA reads TGTGCCAGCAGCCGCGAAGCAGGGGCCTACTATGGCTACACCTTC. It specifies CASSREAGAYYGYTF.

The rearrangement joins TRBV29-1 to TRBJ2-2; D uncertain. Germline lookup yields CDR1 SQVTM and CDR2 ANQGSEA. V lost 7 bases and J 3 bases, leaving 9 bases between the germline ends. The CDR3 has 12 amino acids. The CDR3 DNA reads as TGCAGCGGAGAGTCGGACACCGGGGAGCTGTTTTTT. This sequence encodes CSGESDTGELFF.

The CDR3 spells CASSRTGSAEAFF. CDR3 nucleotide sequence: TGTGCCAGCTCACGCACAGGGTCGGCTGAAGCTTTCTTT. The V and J genes are TRBV18 and TRBJ1-1, with D possibly being TRBD1 (6 bases). Trimming cost V 4 bases and J 6 bases, with 12 bases left between them. The CDR3 is 13 residues long. Germline V gene lookup returns CDR1 KGHSH and CDR2 LQKENI.

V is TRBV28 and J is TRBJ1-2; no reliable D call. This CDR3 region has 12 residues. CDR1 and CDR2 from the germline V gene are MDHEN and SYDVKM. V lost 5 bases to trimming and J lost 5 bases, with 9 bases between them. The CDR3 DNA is TGTGCCAGCAGTCCGCGCAAATATGGCTACACCTTC. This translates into CASSPRKYGYTF.

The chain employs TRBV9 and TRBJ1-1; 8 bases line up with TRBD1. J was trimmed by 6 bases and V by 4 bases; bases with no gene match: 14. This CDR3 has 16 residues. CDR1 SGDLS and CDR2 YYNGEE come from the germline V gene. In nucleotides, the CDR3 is TGTGCCAGCAGCCCAGGACAGGGAGTACTACGGGCTGAAGCTTTCTTT. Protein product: CASSPGQGVLRAEAFF.

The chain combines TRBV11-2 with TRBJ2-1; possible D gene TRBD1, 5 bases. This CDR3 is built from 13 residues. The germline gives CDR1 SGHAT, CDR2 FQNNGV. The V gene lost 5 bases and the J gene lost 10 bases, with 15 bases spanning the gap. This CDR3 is CASSPLVRTEQFF. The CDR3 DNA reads TGTGCCAGCAGCCCCCTTGTCCGGACAGAGCAGTTCTTC.

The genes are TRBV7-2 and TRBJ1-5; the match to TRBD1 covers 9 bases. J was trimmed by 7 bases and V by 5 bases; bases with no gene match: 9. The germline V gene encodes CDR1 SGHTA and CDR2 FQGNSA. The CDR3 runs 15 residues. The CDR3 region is CASSVRTGVLQPQHF. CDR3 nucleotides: TGTGCCAGCAGCGTACGGACAGGGGTTCTCCAGCCCCAGCATTTT.

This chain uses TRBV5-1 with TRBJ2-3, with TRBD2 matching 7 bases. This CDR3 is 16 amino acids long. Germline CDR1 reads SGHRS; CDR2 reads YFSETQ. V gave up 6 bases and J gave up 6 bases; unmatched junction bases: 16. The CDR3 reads CASTSGGLEGSDTQYF. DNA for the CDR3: TGCGCCAGCACCTCGGGGGGTCTAGAGGGTTCCGATACGCAGTATTTT.

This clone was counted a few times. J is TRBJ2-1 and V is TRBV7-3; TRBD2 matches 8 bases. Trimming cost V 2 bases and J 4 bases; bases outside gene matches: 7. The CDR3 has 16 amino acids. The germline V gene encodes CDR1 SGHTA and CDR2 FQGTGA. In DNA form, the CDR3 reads TGTGCCAGCAGCTTACAGGGACGGGAGGGATACAATGAGCAGTTCTTC. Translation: CASSLQGREGYNEQFF.

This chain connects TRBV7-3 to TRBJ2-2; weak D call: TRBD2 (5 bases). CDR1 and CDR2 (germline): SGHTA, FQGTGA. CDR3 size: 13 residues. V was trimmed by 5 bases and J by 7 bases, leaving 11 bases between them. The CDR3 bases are TGTGCCAGCAGCCCTTACGGGGACGGGGAGCTGTTTTTT. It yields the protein CASSPYGDGELFF. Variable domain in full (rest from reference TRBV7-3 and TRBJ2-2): GAGVSQTPSNKVTEKGKYVELRCDPISGHTALYWYRQSLGQGPEFLIYFQGTGAADDSGLPNDRFFAVRPEGSVSTLKIQRTERGDSAVYLCASSPYGDGELFFGEGSRLTVL.

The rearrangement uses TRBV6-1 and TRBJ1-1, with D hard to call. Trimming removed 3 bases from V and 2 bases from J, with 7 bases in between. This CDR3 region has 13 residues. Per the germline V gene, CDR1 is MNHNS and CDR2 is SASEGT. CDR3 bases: TGTGCCAGCAGTGACTCACAAAACACTGAAGCTTTCTTT. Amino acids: CASSDSQNTEAFF.

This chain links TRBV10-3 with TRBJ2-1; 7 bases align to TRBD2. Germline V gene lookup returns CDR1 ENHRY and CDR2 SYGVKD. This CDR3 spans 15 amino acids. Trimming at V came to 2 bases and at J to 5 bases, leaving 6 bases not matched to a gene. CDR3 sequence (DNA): TGTGCCATCAGTGAGGCGGGAGTTCCCCACAATGAGCAGTTCTTC. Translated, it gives CAISEAGVPHNEQFF.

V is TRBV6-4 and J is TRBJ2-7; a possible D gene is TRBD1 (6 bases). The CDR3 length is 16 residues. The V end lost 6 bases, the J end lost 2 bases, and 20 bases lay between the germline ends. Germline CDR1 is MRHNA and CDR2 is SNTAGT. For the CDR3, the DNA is TGTGCCAGCAGAACCTGGGGGCCGGGCCTAACCTACGAGCAGTACTTC. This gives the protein CASRTWGPGLTYEQYF.

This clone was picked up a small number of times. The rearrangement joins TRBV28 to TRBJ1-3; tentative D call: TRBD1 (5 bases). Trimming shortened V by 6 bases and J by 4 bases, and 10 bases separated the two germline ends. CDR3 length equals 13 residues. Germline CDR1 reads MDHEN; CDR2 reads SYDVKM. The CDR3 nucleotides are TGTGCCAGCAGCGAGACAGCCGGAAACACCATATATTTT. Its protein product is CASSETAGNTIYF.